The present TCR beta chain was sequenced within a study of T-cell memory formation after mild COVID-19. This CDR3 spans 14 amino acids. Germline lookup yields CDR1 DFQATT and CDR2 SNEGSKA (reference sequence). With V trimmed by 5 bases and J by 6 bases, 8 bases remained unmatched. TCRdb itself ran the 5' RACE reads through MiXCR, one entry per CDR3 protein. The data contain hundreds of thousands of distinct CDR3 sequences, 20% to 25% of them singletons. The specimen was PBMCs or a T cell subset sorted from them (not recorded which). The receptor comes from an adult woman who had mild COVID-19 (a few samples of this study predate the infection). Cell type and time point are not known. The gene calls are TRBV20-1 and TRBJ1-4, with TRBD1 matching 8 bases. CDR3 DNA: TGCAGTGCTCCGGGTAGGACAGGGTATGAAAAACTGTTTTTT. Translating it yields CSAPGRTGYEKLFF.